Listed here are 14 T cell receptor beta chains from one sample, sequenced in a study of neoadjuvant anti-PD-1 for oral cavity cancer. Only in-frame clones appear in the TCRdb table, and some are missing; sequencing was by immunoSEQ multiplex PCR. The table records some 6,000 clones, around half of them present only once. Time point denoted: after neoadjuvant nivolumab, at surgical resection. Here the sequenced sample was tumor tissue, taken after nivolumab (anti-PD-1) treatment. These receptors came from a person aged 35 to 85 with oral cavity squamous cell carcinoma.

The rearrangement joins TRBV27 to TRBJ2-3; 9 bases are a match to TRBD1. V was clipped by 2 bases and J by 1 base; unmatched bases: 16. The germline V gene has CDR1 MNHEY and CDR2 SMNVEV (reference sequence). This CDR3 comprises 20 residues. The CDR3: CASSLASGTGRYGGTDTQYF. CDR3 DNA: TGTGCCAGCAGTTTAGCTTCCGGGACAGGGCGGTATGGCGGCACAGATACGCAGTATTTT.

The genes are TRBV11-3 and TRBJ2-1; D may match TRBD1 or TRBD2 (6 bases each). The ends were cut back, 3 bases at V and 7 bases at J, with 10 bases in the middle. Germline V gives CDR1 SGHNT, CDR2 YENEEA. The CDR3 length is 13 residues. The CDR3 DNA reads TGTGCCAGCAGCTTCGGGGGCGGGAATGAGCAGTTCTTC. Its protein is CASSFGGGNEQFF. The complete variable domain, with remaining parts taken from reference TRBV11-3 and TRBJ2-1, reads EAGVVQSPRYKIIEKKQPVAFWCNPISGHNTLYWYLQNLGQGPELLIRYENEEAVDDSQLPKDRFSAERLKGVDSTLKIQPAELGDSAVYLCASSFGGGNEQFFGPGTRLTVL.

The chain carries TRBV6-6 and TRBJ2-3; D gene unclear. CDR1 and CDR2 from the germline V gene are MNHNY and SVGAGI (reference sequence). This CDR3 has 14 amino acids. V was cut by 4 bases and J by 4 bases, with 12 bases left in between. The CDR3 bases are TGTGCCAGCAGTTCGCCCCAAGTCGCAGATACGCAGTATTTT. This sequence encodes CASSSPQVADTQYF.

The V and J genes are TRBV5-1 and TRBJ2-7; D possibly corresponds to TRBD2 (6 bases). This CDR3 has 12 amino acids. CDR1 and CDR2 (germline): SGHRS, YFSETQ. V gave up 4 bases and J gave up 2 bases, with 7 bases separating them. The CDR3 reads CASSAGPYEQYF. DNA of the CDR3: TGCGCCAGCAGCGCGGGACCCTACGAGCAGTACTTC.

The V and J genes are TRBV4-1 and TRBJ2-6, with 9 nucleotides matching TRBD2. V lost 2 bases and J lost 4; bases outside the gene matches: 9. This CDR3 has 18 residues. Germline V gene lookup returns CDR1 MGHRA and CDR2 YSYEKL. The CDR3 bases are TGCGCCAGCAGCCAATCTCTGCGCGGGGGGGCGGGGGCCAACGTCCTGACTTTC. The encoded protein is CASSQSLRGGAGANVLTF.

The chain employs TRBV6-6 and TRBJ2-7; 8 bases match TRBD1. The CDR3 extends over 14 amino acids. The germline CDR1 and CDR2 sequences are MNHNY and SVGAGI (reference sequence). V was pared by 8 bases and J by 3 bases, with 9 bases of the junction left unmatched. The CDR3 DNA reads as TGTGCCAGCTCGAGGACAGGGAGGTTCTACGAGCAGTACTTC. This codes for CASSRTGRFYEQYF.

This chain joins TRBV7-2 and TRBJ2-4, with D tentatively TRBD1 (5 bases). Trimming left V 5 bases short and J 4 bases short, with 18 bases between. The CDR3 totals 16 residues. Germline loops: CDR1 SGHTA, CDR2 FQGNSA. The CDR3 coding sequence is TGTGCCAGCAGCGCCGAGATGGGCAGGGCAAAAAACATTCAGTACTTC. Its protein product is CASSAEMGRAKNIQYF.

This chain uses TRBV5-5 with TRBJ1-1; TRBD1 aligns across 8 bases. The CDR3 runs 13 residues. Germline V CDR1 and CDR2: SGHKS, YYEKEE (reference sequence). The J segment lost 5 bases and the V segment lost 2 bases, leaving 2 bases of the junction unmatched. In DNA, the CDR3 is TGTGCCAGCAGCTTAACAGGGGGAACTGAAGCTTTCTTT. It translates to CASSLTGGTEAFF.

This clone was counted a few times. This rearrangement joins TRBV5-1 to TRBJ2-1, with 7 bases aligning to TRBD2. Germline assignment: CDR1 SGHRS and CDR2 YFSETQ. J was trimmed by 2 bases and V by 1 base; bases with no gene match: 6. CDR3 size: 16 residues. The DNA of the CDR3 is TGCGCCAGCAGCTTGTCCGCTAGCGGCACCTACAATGAGCAGTTCTTC. This encodes CASSLSASGTYNEQFF.

This chain joins TRBV11-2 and TRBJ1-2, with D possibly matching TRBD1 (6 bases). CDR3 size: 16 residues. CDR1 and CDR2 (germline): SGHAT, FQNNGV. Trimming took 3 bases from V and 0 from J, leaving 14 bases between them. In DNA, the CDR3 is TGTGCCAGCAGCTTTCGGGCAGGGGCTGCTAACTATGGCTACACCTTC. Translated: CASSFRAGAANYGYTF.

V usage is TRBV6-6 and J usage is TRBJ1-5; 10 bases align to TRBD1. After removal of 6 bases from V and 4 bases from J, the junction contained 6 bases not matched to a gene. CDR1 is MNHNY and CDR2 is SVGAGI in the germline V gene (reference sequence). There are 15 residues in the CDR3. In nucleotides, the CDR3 is TGTGCCAGCAGCCCCCGACAGGGGGCTAATCAGCCCCAGCATTTT. This translates into CASSPRQGANQPQHF.

V is TRBV5-1 and J is TRBJ1-2; the D gene is possibly TRBD1 (5 bases). The CDR3 totals 14 residues. Germline CDR1 reads SGHRS; CDR2 reads YFSETQ. Deletions cut 0 bases from V and 4 bases from J, with 10 bases between. The chain's CDR3 is CASSLAQGVYGYTF. CDR3 sequence (DNA): TGCGCCAGCAGCTTGGCGCAGGGAGTCTATGGCTACACCTTC.

Only a few counts were recorded for this clone. The chain carries TRBV5-1 and TRBJ2-5; 7 bases align to TRBD1. This CDR3 is built from 14 residues. The trim removed 4 bases at V and 5 bases at J, leaving 8 bases unmatched. Germline values: CDR1 SGHRS, CDR2 YFSETQ. CDR3 region: CASSAGQVRETQYF. The CDR3 region has the DNA TGCGCCAGCAGCGCCGGACAGGTTCGGGAGACCCAGTACTTC. Variable domain in full (rest from reference TRBV5-1 and TRBJ2-5): KAGVTQTPRYLIKTRGQQVTLSCSPISGHRSVSWYQQTPGQGLQFLFEYFSETQRNKGNFPGRFSGRQFSNSRSEMNVSTLELGDSALYLCASSAGQVRETQYFGPGTRLLVL.

The chain uses TRBV9 and TRBJ2-1; 10 positions agree with TRBD1. Trimming removed 3 bases from V and 7 bases from J; junction bases left unmatched: 7. CDR3 length: 15 residues. Germline V gene lookup returns CDR1 SGDLS and CDR2 YYNGEE. CDR3 DNA: TGTGCCAGCAGCGCGTCCGGGACAGGGGTAAATGAGCAGTTCTTC. Translation: CASSASGTGVNEQFF. Based on the CDR3 plus reference TRBV9 and TRBJ2-1, the full variable domain is DSGVTQTPKHLITATGQRVTLRCSPRSGDLSVYWYQQSLDQGLQFLIQYYNGEERAKGNILERFSAQQFPDLHSELNLSSLELGDSALYFCASSASGTGVNEQFFGPGTRLTVL.